Sequencing of this TCR beta chain was carried out in a study of identical twins. TCRdb fed the 5' RACE reads into MiXCR, producing one record per CDR3 protein. The table records under 400,000 distinct CDR3 sequences, approximately 8.7% of them present only once. The source is a woman aged 50 to 60 in good health. Sequences were obtained from naive T cells sorted from blood.

CDR3 loop: CASSYSSRREKLFF. The DNA for the CDR3 is TGTGCCAGCAGTTACTCATCACGTCGGGAAAAACTGTTTTTT. This rearrangement joins TRBV6-5 to TRBJ1-4; D is uncertain. CDR3 length equals 14 residues. CDR1 and CDR2 (germline): MNHEY, SVGAGI. V was shortened by 0 bases and J by 8 bases, with 10 bases between the two germline ends.